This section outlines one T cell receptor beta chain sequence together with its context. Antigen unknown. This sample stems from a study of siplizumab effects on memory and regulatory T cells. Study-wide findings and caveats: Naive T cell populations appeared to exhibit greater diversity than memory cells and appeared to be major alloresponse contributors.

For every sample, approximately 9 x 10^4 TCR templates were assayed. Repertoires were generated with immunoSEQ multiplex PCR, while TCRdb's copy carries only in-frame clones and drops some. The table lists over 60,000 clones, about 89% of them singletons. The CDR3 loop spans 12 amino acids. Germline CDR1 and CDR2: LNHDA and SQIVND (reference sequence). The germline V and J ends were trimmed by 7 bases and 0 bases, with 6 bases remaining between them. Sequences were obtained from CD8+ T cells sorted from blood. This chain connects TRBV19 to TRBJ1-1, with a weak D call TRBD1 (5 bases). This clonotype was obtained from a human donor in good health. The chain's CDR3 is CASTGMNTEAFF. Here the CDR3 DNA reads TGTGCCAGTACAGGGATGAACACTGAAGCTTTCTTT. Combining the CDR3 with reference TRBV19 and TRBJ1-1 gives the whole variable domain DGGITQSPKYLFRKEGQNVTLSCEQNLNHDAMYWYRQDPGQGLRLIYYSQIVNDFQKGDIAEGYSVSREKKESFPLTVTSAQKNPTAFYLCASTGMNTEAFFGQGTRLTVV.